This T cell receptor (beta chain) appears in the sequencing data of a study of OX40 agonist ivuxolimab in advanced cancers. Findings of the study overall: Relative to CD4+, CD8+ T cells held more expanded clones on average.

With 0 bases removed from V and 5 bases from J, the gap between germline ends came to 11 bases. The CDR3 is made up of 15 amino acids. Germline lookup yields CDR1 SGHNT and CDR2 YENEEA. On this clone itself: Its antigen remains unidentified.

This table comes from immunoSEQ multiplex PCR, and its TCRdb copy is limited to in-frame clones, with some not included. The data show about 67,000 clones, more than 70% seen once. The chain employs TRBV11-3 and TRBJ2-1, with unresolved D. The TCR comes from an adult with an advanced solid tumor such as melanoma, head and neck, liver or kidney cancer. Sample: CD4+ or CD8+ T cells sorted from blood, taken in a trial of the OX40 agonist ivuxolimab. CDR3 coding DNA: TGTGCCAGCAGCTTAGACAGCCTGGTCCACAATGAGCAGTTCTTC. Translation gives CASSLDSLVHNEQFF. The complete variable domain, with remaining parts taken from reference TRBV11-3 and TRBJ2-1, reads EAGVVQSPRYKIIEKKQPVAFWCNPISGHNTLYWYLQNLGQGPELLIRYENEEAVDDSQLPKDRFSAERLKGVDSTLKIQPAELGDSAVYLCASSLDSLVHNEQFFGPGTRLTVL.